The rows below give T cell receptor beta chains drawn from one sample of a study of blood T cell repertoires in COVID-19. The table came from immunoSEQ multiplex PCR; TCRdb's copy has only in-frame clones and leaves some out. Among over 90,000 clones, around nine tenths were seen once, and the ten largest hold roughly 3.1%. The sequenced sample was peripheral blood. The receptors come from a man aged 50-60 years with active or convalescent COVID-19. The CDR3 runs from the conserved cysteine through the conserved F or W. Each record gives: clone size, D gene, V gene, J gene, CDR3 protein, CDR3 DNA. A D gene is named only where the DNA matches it firmly. A clone size is listed for some rows: how often the clone was seen (once, few, many), or a class if it is expanded.

size: -
D: -
V: TRBV12-3/TRBV12-4
J: TRBJ2-7
CDR3: CASSLERRLEQYF
DNA: TGTGCCAGCAGTTTGGAGAGGCGACTCGAGCAGTACTTC

size: -
D: TRBD1
V: TRBV4-1
J: TRBJ1-6
CDR3: CASSQDGDRANSPLHF
DNA: TGCGCCAGCAGCCAAGATGGGGACAGGGCGAATTCACCCCTCCACTTT

size: -
D: -
V: TRBV6-5
J: TRBJ1-6
CDR3: CASSYSTGRNSPLHF
DNA: TGTGCCAGCAGTTACTCGACAGGACGTAATTCACCCCTCCACTTT

size: -
D: -
V: TRBV10-3
J: TRBJ1-4
CDR3: CAISAGENEKLFF
DNA: TGTGCCATCAGTGCCGGGGAAAATGAAAAACTGTTTTTT

size: few
D: -
V: TRBV6-5
J: TRBJ1-1
CDR3: CASSPHAGLVEAFF
DNA: TGTGCCAGCAGTCCCCACGCGGGGTTGGTTGAAGCTTTCTTT

size: -
D: -
V: TRBV6-1
J: TRBJ1-2
CDR3: CASSEATTGKYGYTF
DNA: TGTGCCAGCAGTGAAGCAACGACAGGAAAGTATGGCTACACCTTC

size: -
D: TRBD1
V: TRBV4-3
J: TRBJ1-2
CDR3: CASSQPGQGIESGYTF
DNA: TGCGCCAGCAGCCAGCCGGGACAGGGGATAGAAAGTGGCTACACCTTC

size: once
D: -
V: TRBV4-1
J: TRBJ2-2
CDR3: CASSSQERRSRELFF
DNA: TGCGCCAGCAGCTCCCAGGAACGGCGCAGTCGGGAGCTGTTTTTT

size: -
D: -
V: TRBV10-3
J: TRBJ1-2
CDR3: CAISDAGLYGYTF
DNA: TGTGCCATCAGTGATGCCGGACTCTATGGCTACACCTTC

size: -
D: -
V: TRBV4-1
J: TRBJ2-5
CDR3: CASSPTFGGRETQYF
DNA: TGCGCCAGCAGCCCAACATTTGGGGGGAGGGAGACCCAGTACTTC

size: -
D: TRBD1
V: TRBV15
J: TRBJ2-1
CDR3: CATSRELGTGGFNEQFF
DNA: TGTGCCACCAGCAGAGAACTGGGGACAGGGGGTTTTAATGAGCAGTTCTTC

size: -
D: -
V: TRBV27
J: TRBJ1-5
CDR3: CASRQQAFSNQPQHF
DNA: TGTGCCAGCAGGCAACAGGCTTTTAGCAATCAGCCCCAGCATTTT

size: -
D: -
V: TRBV18
J: TRBJ2-5
CDR3: CASSPSGPQETQYF
DNA: TGTGCCAGCTCACCTAGCGGCCCTCAAGAGACCCAGTACTTC

size: -
D: -
V: TRBV30
J: TRBJ1-1
CDR3: CAWRPGNTEAFF
DNA: TGTGCCTGGAGGCCCGGGAACACTGAAGCTTTCTTT

size: once
D: TRBD1
V: TRBV10-1
J: TRBJ2-5
CDR3: CASSPGQQETQYF
DNA: TGCGCCAGCAGCCCGGGACAGCAAGAGACCCAGTACTTC

size: -
D: -
V: TRBV18
J: TRBJ2-5
CDR3: CASSPPGQQETQYF
DNA: TGTGCCAGCTCACCACCAGGACAGCAAGAGACCCAGTACTTC